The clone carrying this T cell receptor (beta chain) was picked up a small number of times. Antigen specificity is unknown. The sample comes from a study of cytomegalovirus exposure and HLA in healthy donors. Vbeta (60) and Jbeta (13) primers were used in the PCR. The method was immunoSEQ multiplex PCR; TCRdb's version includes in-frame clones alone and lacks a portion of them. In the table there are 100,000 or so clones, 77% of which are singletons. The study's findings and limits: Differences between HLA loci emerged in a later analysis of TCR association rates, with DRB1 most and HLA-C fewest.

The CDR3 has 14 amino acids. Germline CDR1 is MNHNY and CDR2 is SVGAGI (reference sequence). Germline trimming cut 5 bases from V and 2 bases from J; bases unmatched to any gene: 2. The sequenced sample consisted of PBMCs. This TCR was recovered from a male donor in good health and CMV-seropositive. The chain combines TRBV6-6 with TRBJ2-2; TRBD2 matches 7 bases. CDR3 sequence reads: CASSGRANTGELFF. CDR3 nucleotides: TGTGCCAGCAGTGGGAGGGCCAACACCGGGGAGCTGTTTTTT.